One sample yielded the 18 T cell receptor beta chains listed below, sequenced in a study of type 1 regulatory T cells. Their recognized antigens are unknown. TCRdb reprocessed the reads with MiXCR, giving one entry per CDR3 protein. The profile shows about 42,000 distinct CDR3 sequences, 9% to 15% of them singletons. Sequencing input: cultured non-Tr1 T cells, either the whole culture or a sorted T cell fraction (not recorded which). The source is a human donor in good health.

This clonotype came up a few times. The V and J genes are TRBV20-1 and TRBJ2-5, with D maybe TRBD2 (6 bases). This CDR3 is built from 12 residues. Germline values: CDR1 DFQATT, CDR2 SNEGSKA (reference sequence). V was pared by 0 bases and J by 6 bases, with 8 bases between. CDR3 sequence (DNA): TGCAGTGCTAGAGAGGGGAGGCAGACCCAGTACTTC. Encoded protein: CSAREGRQTQYF.

This clonotype was seen at least ten times. This chain connects TRBV20-1 to TRBJ2-6; D may correspond to TRBD1 or TRBD2 (5 bases each). There are 16 residues in the CDR3. The germline V and J ends were trimmed by 6 bases and 2 bases, with 17 bases remaining between them. Per the germline V gene, CDR1 is DFQATT and CDR2 is SNEGSKA (reference sequence). Written as DNA, the CDR3 is TGCAGTGCATGGCACCGGGGCCTGACTGGGGCCAACGTCCTGACTTTC. This translates into CSAWHRGLTGANVLTF.

V is TRBV6-6 and J is TRBJ2-3; the D gene could be TRBD1 or TRBD2 (5 bases each). The V gene's germline CDR1 is MNHNY and CDR2 SVGAGI (reference sequence). Deletions cut 2 bases from V and 0 bases from J, with 15 bases between. The CDR3 contains 17 residues. CDR3 residues: CASSYVLPGPSTDTQYF. DNA for the CDR3: TGTGCCAGCAGTTACGTCCTTCCGGGGCCTAGCACAGATACGCAGTATTTT.

This clonotype was observed at least ten times. The chain links TRBV12-3 or TRBV12-4 to TRBJ1-4; 7 bases align to TRBD1. The V gene end was trimmed by 5 bases and the J gene end by 2 bases; junction bases not matched to a gene: 5. The CDR3 is 15 residues long. The CDR3 sequence is CASSPSGGTNEKLFF. CDR3 DNA sequence: TGTGCCAGCAGTCCCTCAGGGGGGACTAATGAAAAACTGTTTTTT.

The V and J genes are TRBV20-1 and TRBJ2-5; D ambiguous. Germline assignment: CDR1 DFQATT and CDR2 SNEGSKA (reference sequence). V gave up 6 bases and J gave up 5 bases, with 13 bases separating them. The CDR3 spans 12 residues. CDR3 residues: CSAATPPETQYF. CDR3 bases: TGCAGTGCAGCCACCCCACCGGAGACCCAGTACTTC.

The chain combines TRBV7-9 with TRBJ2-4, with D tentatively TRBD1 (7 bases). This CDR3 spans 15 amino acids. CDR1 SEHNR and CDR2 FQNEAQ come from the germline V gene (reference sequence). V shed 3 bases and J shed 8 bases, with 17 bases lying between them. CDR3 amino acids: CASSFRPTGEDIQYF. The DNA of the CDR3 is TGTGCCAGCAGCTTCAGGCCAACAGGGGAGGACATTCAGTACTTC.

There are many counts of this clonotype. The CDR3 DNA follows: TGTGCCAGCACCTTTGGGGGAATGAACACTGAAGCTTTCTTT. Translation gives CASTFGGMNTEAFF. This sequence joins TRBV12-3 or TRBV12-4 and TRBJ1-1; tentatively, D is TRBD1 (5 bases). CDR3 length: 14 residues. V lost 7 bases, J lost 0 bases, and 12 bases lay in between.

This clonotype showed up just a few times. This chain uses TRBV28 with TRBJ1-1; 7 bases line up with TRBD1. Germline assignment: CDR1 MDHEN and CDR2 SYDVKM. The CDR3 is 12 residues long. Trimming at V came to 5 bases and at J to 11 bases, leaving 8 bases not matched to a gene. The CDR3, as DNA: TGTGCCAGCAGTCCCCTGGACAGGCGGGCTTTCTTT. It specifies CASSPLDRRAFF.

This clonotype was seen ten or more times. V gene TRBV15 combines with J gene TRBJ1-5; D is unresolved. V dropped 0 bases and J dropped 7 bases, with 10 bases sitting between them. Germline V gives CDR1 LNHNV, CDR2 YYDKDF (reference sequence). The CDR3 is 14 residues long. The CDR3 nucleotides are TGTGCCACCAGCAGAGATGGAGGAGGACAGCCCCAGCATTTT. Translated: CATSRDGGGQPQHF.

The CDR3 DNA is TGTGCCAGCAGCCCGGGGGGCTATGGCTACACCTTC. This sequence encodes CASSPGGYGYTF. This chain uses TRBV5-6 with TRBJ1-2; possible D gene TRBD1, 5 bases. Per germline, CDR1 SGHDT and CDR2 YYEEEE. The V end was cut by 4 bases, the J end by 4 bases, with 8 bases between. The CDR3 totals 12 residues.

This clonotype has a handful of counts. This rearrangement joins TRBV5-4 to TRBJ1-2; D unclear. The CDR3 is 16 amino acids. CDR1 and CDR2 from the germline V gene are SGHNT and YYREEE (reference sequence). V shed 0 bases and J shed 0 bases, with 12 bases lying between them. CDR3 DNA: TGTGCCAGCAGCTTGGCCCGTGCCACAGCTAACTATGGCTACACCTTC. Translation gives CASSLARATANYGYTF. Based on the CDR3 plus reference TRBV5-4 and TRBJ1-2, the full variable domain is ETGVTQSPTHLIKTRGQQVTLRCSSQSGHNTVSWYQQALGQGPQFIFQYYREEENGRGNFPPRFSGLQFPNYSSELNVNALELDDSALYLCASSLARATANYGYTFGSGTRLTVV.

This clonotype appeared a few times. Here the CDR3 DNA reads TGTGCCAGCAGCTTAGCACAGGCTCCGCTGAGCTATGGCTACACCTTC. Encoded protein: CASSLAQAPLSYGYTF. The V call is TRBV7-2, the J call TRBJ1-2; the D gene is possibly TRBD1 (5 bases). V was cut by 0 bases and J by 4 bases, with 15 bases left in between. This CDR3 comprises 16 residues. Germline V gene lookup returns CDR1 SGHTA and CDR2 FQGNSA.

Relative to its sample, this clonotype is medium-sized. As DNA, the CDR3 is TGCGCCAGCAGCTTGGCTGGGGGGAGACAGGCTGAGCAGTTCTTC. Its protein is CASSLAGGRQAEQFF. The V call is TRBV5-1, the J call TRBJ2-1; D may correspond to TRBD1 or TRBD2 (6 bases each). There are 15 residues in the CDR3. V shed 0 bases and J shed 9 bases, with 16 bases lying between them. CDR1 is SGHRS and CDR2 is YFSETQ in the germline V gene.

In this sample, this clonotype turned up a few times. The chain couples TRBV6-2 or TRBV6-3 to TRBJ2-7, with 7 bases that match TRBD1. The ends lost 6 bases at V and 4 bases at J; junction bases unmatched: 9. Germline CDR1 is MNHEY and CDR2 is SVGEGT. This CDR3 has 14 residues. CDR3 DNA: TGTGCCAGCAGCCAAAGACAGGGAAGTTACGAGCAGTACTTC. Protein sequence: CASSQRQGSYEQYF.

In this sample, this clonotype turned up a few times. V usage is TRBV6-5 and J usage is TRBJ2-3, with 15 nucleotides matching TRBD2. The V gene's germline CDR1 is MNHEY and CDR2 SVGAGI. Losses at the gene ends were 6 bases for V and 5 bases for J; bases not matched to a gene: 3. This CDR3 has 15 amino acids. The CDR3 region has the DNA TGTGCCAGCAGAGGACTAGCGGGAGGGAGAGATACGCAGTATTTT. This sequence encodes CASRGLAGGRDTQYF.

This clonotype was observed at least ten times. The rearrangement uses TRBV5-1 and TRBJ2-7; 10 nucleotides agree with TRBD2. With V trimmed by 3 bases and J by 5 bases, 8 bases remained unmatched. This CDR3 has 15 amino acids. Germline values: CDR1 SGHRS, CDR2 YFSETQ. The DNA for the CDR3 is TGCGCCAGCAGCTCCAATAGCGGGAGGAACCACGAGCAGTACTTC. This codes for CASSSNSGRNHEQYF.

The chain links TRBV20-1 to TRBJ2-3, with 8 bases matching TRBD2. The CDR3 is 14 residues long. Germline V lookup: CDR1 DFQATT, CDR2 SNEGSKA (reference sequence). The V segment lost 7 bases and the J segment 12 bases; nucleotides outside the gene matches: 18. The CDR3 DNA follows: TGCAGTGGTAACTTAGCGGGGTCACAGATATTCCAGTATTTT. Its translation is CSGNLAGSQIFQYF.

With regard to this clonotype: A read error may be the cause here, since a much bigger clone is one base away. This rearrangement joins TRBV20-1 to TRBJ1-1; D gene uncertain. The CDR3 has 11 amino acids. Germline lookup yields CDR1 DFQATT and CDR2 SNEGSKA (reference sequence). The CDR3 DNA follows: TGCGGTGCTAGGAAGAACACTGAAGCTTTCTTT. Translating it yields CGARKNTEAFF.